This paragraph reports one T cell receptor beta chain. Its antigen is unknown. Assay used: immunoSEQ multiplex PCR; TCRdb lists only in-frame clones, some missing. The table has 40,000 to 45,000 clones, around 83% seen once. Trimming removed 2 bases from V and 0 bases from J, with 14 bases in between. The CDR3 contains 17 residues. Germline CDR1 is SGHTA and CDR2 is FQGNSA. The record originates from a study of lymphopenia after photon versus proton radiotherapy. Study-wide results and caveats: Authors raise, but do not show, better survival with proton therapy. Oligoclonal CD8+ Temra expansion after nadir drove photon patients' diversity drop. Under photons, naive T cells and diversity fell while effector/memory populations rose.

V usage is TRBV7-2 and J usage is TRBJ1-3, with D possibly matching TRBD1 (6 bases). This TCR derives from a woman in her 70s with pancreatic cancer. The sequences come from peripheral blood, collected from a patient treated with proton-based radiotherapy. The CDR3 here is CASSLTGSRLSGNTIYF. The CDR3 nucleotides read TGTGCCAGCAGCTTAACAGGGAGTAGGCTCTCTGGAAACACCATATATTTT.